This record looks at one TCR beta chain sequence and its context. The record originates from a study of blood T cell repertoires in COVID-19. Overall study: Both acute and convalescent COVID-19 samples were obtained from the United States, Italy and Spain. T cells, B-cell-depleted T cells, or PBMCs provided the cDNA or gDNA that served as material.

In the original processing: Researchers report that nucleated cell counts were estimated from reference gene primer amplification. TCRdb's copy holds only in-frame clones and misses some; the assay was immunoSEQ multiplex PCR. That table supplies the V and J calls and clone size; D and trimming were determined from the DNA. Altogether about 140,000 clones are present, 88% being singletons, with the ten largest covering approximately 2.5%. Germline lookup yields CDR1 MDHEN and CDR2 SYDVKM. V was shortened by 0 bases and J by 7 bases, with 10 bases between the two germline ends. The CDR3 has 14 amino acids. Those enrolled in Seattle joined during active infection and were followed longitudinally afterward.

The receptor was isolated from a human donor with COVID-19, enrolled during active disease. The donor label of this sample is uncertain. The sample was peripheral blood. V usage is TRBV28 and J usage is TRBJ2-1; D may be TRBD2 (7 bases). The CDR3 DNA sequence: TGTGCCAGCAGTTTATGGGGGGGGCAGAATGAGCAGTTCTTC. Translation gives CASSLWGGQNEQFF. The full variable domain, its missing parts supplied by reference TRBV28 and TRBJ2-1, is DVKVTQSSRYLVKRTGEKVFLECVQDMDHENMFWYRQDPGLGLRLIYFSYDVKMKEKGDIPEGYSVSREKKERFSLILESASTNQTSMYLCASSLWGGQNEQFFGPGTRLTVL.